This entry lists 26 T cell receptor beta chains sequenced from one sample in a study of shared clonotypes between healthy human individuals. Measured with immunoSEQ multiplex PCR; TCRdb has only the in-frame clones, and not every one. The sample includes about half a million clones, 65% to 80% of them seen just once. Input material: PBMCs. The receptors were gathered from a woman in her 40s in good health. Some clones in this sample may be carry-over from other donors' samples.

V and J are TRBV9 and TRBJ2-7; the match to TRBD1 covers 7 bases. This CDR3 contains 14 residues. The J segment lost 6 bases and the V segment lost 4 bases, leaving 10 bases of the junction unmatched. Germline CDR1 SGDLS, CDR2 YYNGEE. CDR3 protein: CASSPTIGGVEQYF. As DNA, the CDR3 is TGTGCCAGCAGCCCGACGATAGGGGGCGTCGAGCAGTACTTC. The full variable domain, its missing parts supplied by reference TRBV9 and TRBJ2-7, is DSGVTQTPKHLITATGQRVTLRCSPRSGDLSVYWYQQSLDQGLQFLIQYYNGEERAKGNILERFSAQQFPDLHSELNLSSLELGDSALYFCASSPTIGGVEQYFGPGTRLTVT.

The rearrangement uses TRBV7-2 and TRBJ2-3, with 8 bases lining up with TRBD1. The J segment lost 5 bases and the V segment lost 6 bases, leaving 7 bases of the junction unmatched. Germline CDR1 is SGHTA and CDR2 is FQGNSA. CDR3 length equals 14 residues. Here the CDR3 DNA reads TGTGCCAGCAGATCAGGACAGGGTGAAGATACGCAGTATTTT. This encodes CASRSGQGEDTQYF.

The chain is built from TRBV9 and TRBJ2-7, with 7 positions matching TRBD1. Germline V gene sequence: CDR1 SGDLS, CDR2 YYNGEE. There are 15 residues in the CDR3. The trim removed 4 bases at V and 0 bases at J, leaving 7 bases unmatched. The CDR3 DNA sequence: TGTGCCAGCAGCACCGGACAGGCGAACTCCTACGAGCAGTACTTC. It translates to CASSTGQANSYEQYF.

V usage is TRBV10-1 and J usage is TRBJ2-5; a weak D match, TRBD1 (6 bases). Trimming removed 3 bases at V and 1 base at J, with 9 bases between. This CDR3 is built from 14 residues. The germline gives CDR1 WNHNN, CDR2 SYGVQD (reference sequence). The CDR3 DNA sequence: TGCGCCAGCAGTGATAGGGGGAGCCAAGAGACCCAGTACTTC. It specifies CASSDRGSQETQYF.

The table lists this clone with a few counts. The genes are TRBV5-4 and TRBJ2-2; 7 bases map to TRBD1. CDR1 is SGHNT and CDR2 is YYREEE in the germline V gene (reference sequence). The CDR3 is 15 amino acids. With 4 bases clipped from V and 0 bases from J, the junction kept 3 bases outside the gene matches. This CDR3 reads CASSIDRANTGELFF. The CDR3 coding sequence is TGTGCCAGCAGCATCGACAGGGCGAACACCGGGGAGCTGTTTTTT.

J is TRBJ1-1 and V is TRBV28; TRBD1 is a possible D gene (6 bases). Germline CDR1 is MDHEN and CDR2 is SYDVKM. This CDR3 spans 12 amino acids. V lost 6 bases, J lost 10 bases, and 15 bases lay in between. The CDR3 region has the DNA TGTGCCAGCAGCCTGACAGGTTTCGGAGCTTTCTTT. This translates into CASSLTGFGAFF.

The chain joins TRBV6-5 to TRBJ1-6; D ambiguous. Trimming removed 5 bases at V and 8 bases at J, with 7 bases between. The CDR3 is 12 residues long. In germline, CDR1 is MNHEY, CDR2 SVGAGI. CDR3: CASSDTYSPLHF. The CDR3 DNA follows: TGTGCCAGCAGTGATACTTATTCACCCCTCCACTTT.

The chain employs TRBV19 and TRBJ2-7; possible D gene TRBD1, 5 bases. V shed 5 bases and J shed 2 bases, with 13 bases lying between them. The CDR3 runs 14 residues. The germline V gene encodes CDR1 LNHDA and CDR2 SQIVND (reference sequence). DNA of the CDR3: TGTGCCAGTAGTTCACCGACAGAGACCTACGAGCAGTACTTC. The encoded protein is CASSSPTETYEQYF.

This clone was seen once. CDR3 coding DNA: TGTGCCAGCTCACCACCGGAAGGCATTGTCTCTGGAAACACCATATATTTT. This gives the protein CASSPPEGIVSGNTIYF. The V and J genes are TRBV18 and TRBJ1-3; D gene uncertain. The V end lost 0 bases, the J end lost 0 bases, and 12 bases lay between the germline ends. The CDR3 covers 17 residues. Per germline, CDR1 KGHSH and CDR2 LQKENI.

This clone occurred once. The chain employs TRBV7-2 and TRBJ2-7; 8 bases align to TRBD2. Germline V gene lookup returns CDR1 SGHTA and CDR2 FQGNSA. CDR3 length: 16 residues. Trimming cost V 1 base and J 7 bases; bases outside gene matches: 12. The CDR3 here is CASSLGVVASGREQYF. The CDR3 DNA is TGTGCCAGCAGCTTAGGGGTCGTGGCTAGCGGGCGGGAGCAGTACTTC.

Written as DNA, the CDR3 is TGCGCCAGCAGCTTGGGTGGGACAGAGGGATACGAGCAGTACTTC. It specifies CASSLGGTEGYEQYF. The chain employs TRBV5-1 and TRBJ2-7, with TRBD1 matching 7 bases. CDR3 length: 15 residues. Germline assignment: CDR1 SGHRS and CDR2 YFSETQ. With 0 bases clipped from V and 4 bases from J, the junction kept 7 bases outside the gene matches.

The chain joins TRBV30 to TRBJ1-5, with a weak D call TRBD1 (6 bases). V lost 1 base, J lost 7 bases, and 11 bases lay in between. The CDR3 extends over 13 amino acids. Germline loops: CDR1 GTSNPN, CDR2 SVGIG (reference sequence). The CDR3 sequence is CAWSAGARQPQHF. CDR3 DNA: TGTGCCTGGAGTGCGGGGGCGAGGCAGCCCCAGCATTTT.

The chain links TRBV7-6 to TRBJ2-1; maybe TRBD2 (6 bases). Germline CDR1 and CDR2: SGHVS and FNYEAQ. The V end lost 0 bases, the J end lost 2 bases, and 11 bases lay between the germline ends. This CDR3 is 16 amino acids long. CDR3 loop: CASSLAGGGAYNEQFF. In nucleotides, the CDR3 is TGTGCCAGCAGCTTAGCGGGGGGTGGCGCCTACAATGAGCAGTTCTTC. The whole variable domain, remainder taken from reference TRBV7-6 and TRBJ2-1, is GAGVSQSPRYKVTKRGQDVALRCDPISGHVSLYWYRQALGQGPEFLTYFNYEAQQDKSGLPNDRFSAERPEGSISTLTIQRTEQRDSAMYRCASSLAGGGAYNEQFFGPGTRLTVL.

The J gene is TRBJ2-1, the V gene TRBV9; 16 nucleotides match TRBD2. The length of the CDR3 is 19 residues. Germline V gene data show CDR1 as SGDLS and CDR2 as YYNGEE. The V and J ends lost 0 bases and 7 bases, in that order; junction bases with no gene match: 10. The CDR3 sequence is CASSVGPGLAGGPRNEQFF. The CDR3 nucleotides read TGTGCCAGCAGCGTAGGACCGGGACTAGCGGGAGGGCCGAGAAATGAGCAGTTCTTC.

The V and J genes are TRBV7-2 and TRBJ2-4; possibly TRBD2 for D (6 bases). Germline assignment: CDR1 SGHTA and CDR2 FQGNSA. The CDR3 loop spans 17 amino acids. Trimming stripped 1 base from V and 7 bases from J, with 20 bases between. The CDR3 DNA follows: TGTGCCAGCAGCTTAGTTAGCGGAGAGAGCCAAAGGAACATTCAGTACTTC. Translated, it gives CASSLVSGESQRNIQYF.

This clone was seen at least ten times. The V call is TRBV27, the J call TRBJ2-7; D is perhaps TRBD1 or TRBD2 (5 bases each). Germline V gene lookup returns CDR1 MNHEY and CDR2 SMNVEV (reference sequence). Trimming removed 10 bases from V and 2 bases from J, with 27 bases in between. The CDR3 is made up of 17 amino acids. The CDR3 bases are TGTGCCAACCAAAAAACGCTCCGGGACGTAACTGCCTACGAGCAGTACTTC. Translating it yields CANQKTLRDVTAYEQYF.

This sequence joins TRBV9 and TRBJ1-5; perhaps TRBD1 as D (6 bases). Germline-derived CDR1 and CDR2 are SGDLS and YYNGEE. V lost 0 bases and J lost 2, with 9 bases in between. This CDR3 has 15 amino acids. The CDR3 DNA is TGTGCCAGCAGCGTAGGGGGGGCCGGCAATCAGCCCCAGCATTTT. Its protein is CASSVGGAGNQPQHF.

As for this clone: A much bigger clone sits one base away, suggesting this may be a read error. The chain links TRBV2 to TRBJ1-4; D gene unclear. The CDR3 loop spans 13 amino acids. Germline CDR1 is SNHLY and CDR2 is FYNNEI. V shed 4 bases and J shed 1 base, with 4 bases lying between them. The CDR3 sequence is CASSGRTNEKLFF. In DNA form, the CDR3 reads TGTGCCAGCAGTGGCAGAACTAATGAAAAACTGTTTTTT.

CDR3 amino acids: CAISAVGSGNTIYF. In DNA, the CDR3 is TGTGCCATCAGTGCGGTAGGCTCTGGAAACACCATATATTTT. The genes are TRBV10-3 and TRBJ1-3; D gene uncertain. Trimming pared 4 bases from V and 0 bases from J, leaving 7 bases between. CDR3 length: 14 residues. Germline CDR1 reads ENHRY; CDR2 reads SYGVKD.

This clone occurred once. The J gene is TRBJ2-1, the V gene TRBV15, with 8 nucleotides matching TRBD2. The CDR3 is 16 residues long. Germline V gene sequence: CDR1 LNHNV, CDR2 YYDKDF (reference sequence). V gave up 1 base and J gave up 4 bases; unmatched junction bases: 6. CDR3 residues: CATSRGVSGTYNEQFF. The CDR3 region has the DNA TGTGCCACCAGCAGAGGAGTTAGCGGGACGTACAATGAGCAGTTCTTC. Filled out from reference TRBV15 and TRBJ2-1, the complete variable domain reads DAMVIQNPRYQVTQFGKPVTLSCSQTLNHNVMYWYQQKSSQAPKLLFHYYDKDFNNEADTPDNFQSRRPNTSFCFLDIRSPGLGDTAMYLCATSRGVSGTYNEQFFGPGTRLTVL.

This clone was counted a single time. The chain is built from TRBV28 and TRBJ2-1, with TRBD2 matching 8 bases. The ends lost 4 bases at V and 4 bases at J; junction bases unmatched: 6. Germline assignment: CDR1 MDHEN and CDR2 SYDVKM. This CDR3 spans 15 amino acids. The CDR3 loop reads CASSSPSGSYNEQFF. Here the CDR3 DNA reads TGTGCCAGCAGTTCCCCTAGCGGGTCTTACAATGAGCAGTTCTTC.

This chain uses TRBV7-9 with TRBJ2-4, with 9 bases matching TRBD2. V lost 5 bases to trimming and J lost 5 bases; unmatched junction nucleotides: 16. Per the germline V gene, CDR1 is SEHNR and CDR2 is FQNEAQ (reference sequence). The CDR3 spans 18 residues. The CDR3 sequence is CASSPLVAGDPGQNIQYF. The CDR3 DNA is TGTGCCAGCAGCCCCTTGGTAGCGGGAGATCCAGGCCAAAACATTCAGTACTTC.

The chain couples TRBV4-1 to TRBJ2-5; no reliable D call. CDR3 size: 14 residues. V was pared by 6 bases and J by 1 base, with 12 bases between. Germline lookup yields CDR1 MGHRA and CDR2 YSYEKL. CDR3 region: CASSRQVFQETQYF. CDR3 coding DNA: TGCGCCAGCAGTCGCCAGGTATTCCAAGAGACCCAGTACTTC.

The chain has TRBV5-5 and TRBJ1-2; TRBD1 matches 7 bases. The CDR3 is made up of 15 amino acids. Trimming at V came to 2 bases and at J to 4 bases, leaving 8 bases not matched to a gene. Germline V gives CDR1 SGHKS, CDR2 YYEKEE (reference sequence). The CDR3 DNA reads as TGTGCCAGCAGCTTTGTCTCGACAGGGCCCTATGGCTACACCTTC. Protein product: CASSFVSTGPYGYTF.

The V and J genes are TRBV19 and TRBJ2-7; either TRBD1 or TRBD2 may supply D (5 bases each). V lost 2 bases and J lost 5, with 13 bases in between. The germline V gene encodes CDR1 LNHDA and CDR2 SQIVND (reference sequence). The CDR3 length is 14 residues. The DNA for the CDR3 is TGTGCCAGTAGTATAAGGGACCGACCCAACGAGCAGTACTTC. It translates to CASSIRDRPNEQYF.

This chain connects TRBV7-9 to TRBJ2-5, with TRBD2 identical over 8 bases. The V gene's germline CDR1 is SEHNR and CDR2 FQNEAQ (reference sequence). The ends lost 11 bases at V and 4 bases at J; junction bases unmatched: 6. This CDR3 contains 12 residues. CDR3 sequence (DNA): TGTGCCGGCCAGGCGGGGGGAGAGACCCAGTACTTC. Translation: CAGQAGGETQYF.